The rows below give T cell receptor beta chains drawn from one sample of a study of T cells in localized non-small cell lung cancer. The repertoire was sequenced with immunoSEQ multiplex PCR; TCRdb's copy has only in-frame clones and lacks some. The sample yields over 65,000 clones, roughly 84% seen once. The specimen comprised peripheral blood, sampled before any cancer treatment. Receptor source: a female donor older than 55 with stage I lung adenocarcinoma. Each CDR3 is given with its conserved first and last residue. A D gene is named only where the DNA matches it firmly. Where a row states a size, it is once, few, many or the class of an expanded clone; other rows omit it.

D gene | clone size | J gene | V gene | CDR3 protein | CDR3 DNA
- | - | TRBJ1-2 | TRBV19 | CASRQDPNYGYTF | TGTGCCAGCAGACAGGACCCTAACTATGGCTACACCTTC
- | few | TRBJ1-4 | TRBV5-1 | CASSLGQGGEKLFF | TGCGCCAGCAGCTTAGGGCAGGGCGGTGAAAAACTGTTTTTT
- | - | TRBJ2-7 | TRBV7-9 | CASSPPGSEQYF | TGTGCCAGCAGCCCCCCCGGGTCCGAGCAGTACTTC
TRBD2 | - | TRBJ2-1 | TRBV11-2 | CASSPGLAYNEQFF | TGTGCCAGCAGCCCTGGACTAGCGTACAATGAGCAGTTCTTC
TRBD2 | - | TRBJ2-5 | TRBV4-2 | CASSQVLAGAETQYF | TGTGCCAGCAGCCAAGTACTAGCGGGAGCAGAGACCCAGTACTTC
- | - | TRBJ1-2 | TRBV9 | CASSVGGRSYTF | TGTGCCAGCAGCGTCGGAGGCAGAAGCTACACCTTC
TRBD1 | - | TRBJ2-7 | TRBV10-3 | CAISEAQGVYEQYF | TGTGCCATCAGTGAGGCGCAGGGGGTATACGAGCAGTACTTC
- | - | TRBJ1-2 | TRBV6-5 | CASSYTQLTFNYGYTF | TGTGCCAGCAGTTATACACAGCTAACCTTTAACTATGGCTACACCTTC
- | - | TRBJ2-2 | TRBV6-5 | CASRPGHPTGELFF | TGTGCCAGCAGACCGGGACACCCAACCGGGGAGCTGTTTTTT
- | - | TRBJ2-2 | TRBV13 | CASSLRFQTPAAGELFF | TGTGCCAGCAGCCTAAGATTTCAGACCCCTGCGGCCGGGGAGCTGTTTTTT
- | - | TRBJ2-1 | TRBV7-2 | CASSLVSGNNEQFF | TGTGCCAGCAGCTTAGTCTCGGGAAACAATGAGCAGTTCTTC
TRBD2 | - | TRBJ2-7 | TRBV7-9 | CASSLASGSGLREQYF | TGTGCCAGCAGCTTAGCTAGCGGGTCAGGGTTGAGGGAGCAGTACTTC
- | once | TRBJ1-3 | TRBV6-7 | CAGEGSGNTIYF | TGTGCCGGCGAGGGTTCTGGAAACACCATATATTTT
TRBD1 | - | TRBJ1-4 | TRBV6-1 | CASSDSVQGDEKLFF | TGTGCCAGCAGTGATAGTGTACAGGGGGACGAAAAACTGTTTTTT
- | few | TRBJ2-2 | TRBV28 | CATHRFTNTGELFF | TGTGCCACCCACAGGTTCACGAACACCGGGGAGCTGTTTTTT
- | - | TRBJ1-1 | TRBV5-8 | CASRLGLWNTEAFF | TGTGCCAGCAGACTGGGACTTTGGAACACTGAAGCTTTCTTT
- | - | TRBJ2-4 | TRBV7-2 | CASSLMAKNIQYF | TGTGCCAGCAGCTTAATGGCCAAAAACATTCAGTACTTC
TRBD2 | - | TRBJ2-2 | TRBV27 | CASLPGLAGAGELFF | TGTGCCAGCTTACCGGGACTAGCGGGAGCCGGGGAGCTGTTTTTT
- | - | TRBJ1-6 | TRBV7-3 | CASSLTVGAGVNSPLHF | TGTGCCAGCAGCTTAACCGTCGGGGCAGGGGTTAATTCACCCCTCCACTTT
- | few | TRBJ1-1 | TRBV18 | CASSPPSALTEAFF | TGTGCCAGCTCACCACCGTCAGCTCTAACTGAAGCTTTCTTT
- | - | TRBJ1-2 | TRBV18 | CASSPEAGAYYGYTF | TGTGCCAGCTCACCGGAGGCAGGGGCGTACTATGGCTACACCTTC
TRBD1 | once | TRBJ2-7 | TRBV9 | CASSGGQSTYEQYF | TGTGCCAGCAGCGGGGGACAGAGTACCTACGAGCAGTACTTC
- | - | TRBJ2-1 | TRBV10-1 | CASSQNGGDLNNEQFF | TGCGCCAGCAGTCAGAACGGGGGAGACCTGAACAATGAGCAGTTCTTC
TRBD2 | - | TRBJ2-5 | TRBV11-2 | CASSRLLADQETQYF | TGTGCCAGCAGCAGACTTCTAGCGGACCAAGAGACCCAGTACTTC
TRBD2 | once | TRBJ2-1 | TRBV7-2 | CASSFRLAGGYNEQFF | TGTGCCAGCAGCTTCCGACTAGCGGGGGGTTACAATGAGCAGTTCTTC
- | - | TRBJ1-1 | TRBV19 | CASAGFAEAFF | TGTGCCAGTGCGGGATTCGCTGAAGCTTTCTTT
- | few | TRBJ1-5 | TRBV7-2 | CASSLSKANQPQHF | TGTGCCAGCAGCTTATCAAAGGCAAATCAGCCCCAGCATTTT
- | - | TRBJ1-1 | TRBV9 | CASSVDGTGLAFF | TGTGCCAGCAGCGTAGATGGAACGGGCTTGGCTTTCTTT
TRBD1 | - | TRBJ2-2 | TRBV28 | CASSPYPSTRGPSNTGELFF | TGTGCCAGCAGTCCCTATCCCTCGACAAGGGGGCCGTCGAACACCGGGGAGCTGTTTTTT
- | - | TRBJ1-5 | TRBV28 | CASSLPGQRYSNQPQHF | TGTGCCAGCAGTTTACCCGGACAGCGATATAGCAATCAGCCCCAGCATTTT
TRBD1 | - | TRBJ1-2 | TRBV28 | CASSSSTGVYGYTF | TGTGCCAGCAGTTCCTCAACAGGGGTCTATGGCTACACCTTC
- | - | TRBJ2-1 | TRBV6-1 | CASSEANYNEQFF | TGTGCCAGCAGTGAGGCCAATTACAATGAGCAGTTCTTC
- | - | TRBJ1-1 | TRBV6-4 | CASSDTGRGNSEAFF | TGTGCCAGCAGTGACACGGGCAGGGGCAATAGTGAAGCTTTCTTT
TRBD1 | - | TRBJ1-5 | TRBV18 | CASSWDRVGQPQHF | TGTGCCAGCTCGTGGGACAGGGTCGGCCAGCCCCAGCATTTT
TRBD2 | once | TRBJ2-3 | TRBV19 | CASKDRGDGGTPPDTQYF | TGTGCCAGTAAAGATAGGGGTGACGGGGGGACTCCCCCAGATACGCAGTATTTT
- | few | TRBJ1-1 | TRBV10-3 | CAISDKENTEAFF | TGTGCCATCAGTGATAAGGAGAACACTGAAGCTTTCTTT
- | - | TRBJ2-4 | TRBV19 | CATTDSYELAKNIQYF | TGTGCCACCACGGACAGTTACGAACTAGCCAAAAACATTCAGTACTTC
TRBD1 | - | TRBJ2-6 | TRBV7-2 | CASSPRTGGNSGANVLTF | TGTGCCAGCAGCCCCCGGACAGGGGGCAACTCTGGGGCCAACGTCCTGACTTTC
- | - | TRBJ2-7 | TRBV5-1 | CASSFLGLTSYEQYF | TGCGCCAGCAGCTTTCTGGGTCTGACCTCGTACGAGCAGTACTTC
- | - | TRBJ2-1 | TRBV9 | CASSGTVGIAYNEQFF | TGTGCCAGCAGCGGGACCGTAGGGATAGCTTACAATGAGCAGTTCTTC
- | - | TRBJ2-1 | TRBV5-1 | CASSPGGNEQFF | TGCGCCAGCAGCCCGGGCGGCAATGAGCAGTTCTTC
- | - | TRBJ2-7 | TRBV4-1 | CASSRSGDYEQYF | TGCGCCAGCAGCCGAAGCGGAGACTACGAGCAGTACTTC
- | - | TRBJ1-4 | TRBV7-3 | CASSLGQGRNEKLFF | TGTGCCAGCAGCTTAGGTCAGGGGAGAAATGAAAAACTGTTTTTT
TRBD2 | - | TRBJ2-3 | TRBV9 | CASSNNRAGTSGGRTDTQYF | TGTGCCAGCAGCAACAATAGGGCCGGGACTAGCGGGGGGCGGACAGATACGCAGTATTTT
TRBD1 | - | TRBJ2-4 | TRBV10-3 | CAISDSGQGAWDIQYF | TGTGCCATCAGTGATTCCGGACAGGGGGCGTGGGACATTCAGTACTTC
TRBD2 | - | TRBJ2-3 | TRBV4-2 | CASSQPGTIGTQYF | TGTGCCAGCAGCCAGCCCGGGACTATCGGTACGCAGTATTTT
- | - | TRBJ1-5 | TRBV27 | CASSLRGGGVGNQPQHF | TGTGCCAGCAGTTTAAGGGGCGGGGGAGTCGGCAATCAGCCCCAGCATTTT
- | few | TRBJ1-1 | TRBV28 | CASSPPSRIEAFF | TGTGCCAGCAGTCCGCCCTCGAGAATTGAAGCTTTCTTT
- | - | TRBJ1-3 | TRBV2 | CASIRDSGNTIYF | TGTGCCAGCATACGGGACTCTGGAAACACCATATATTTT
- | - | TRBJ1-1 | TRBV18 | CASKPDGITEAFF | TGTGCCAGCAAACCGGACGGGATCACTGAAGCTTTCTTT
- | - | TRBJ2-7 | TRBV2 | CASSGRTAAPYEQYF | TGTGCCAGCAGTGGACGGACGGCAGCCCCCTACGAGCAGTACTTC
TRBD2 | - | TRBJ2-5 | TRBV5-1 | CASSLQRTSGGSQTQYF | TGCGCCAGCAGCTTACAAAGGACTAGCGGGGGCTCCCAGACCCAGTACTTC
- | - | TRBJ2-1 | TRBV9 | CASSVAPLSSYNEQFF | TGTGCCAGCAGCGTAGCGCCATTGAGCTCCTACAATGAGCAGTTCTTC